Sequencing of this TCR beta chain was carried out in a study of blood T cell repertoires in COVID-19. Before being deemed recovered, Cohort 3 donors had two negative PCRs, clearance, or symptom resolution. In the source study's methods: Reference gene primer amplification in the assay estimated nucleated cell counts. The data were produced by immunoSEQ multiplex PCR, yet TCRdb's version contains in-frame clones alone and is incomplete. V, J and clone size reflect that table, while D and trimming were determined from the DNA. This sample carries approximately 280,000 clones, nearly 90% of them seen once, and the ten largest clones take 1.9%. CDR1 is MGHRA and CDR2 is YSYEKL in the germline V gene. Trimming removed 6 bases from V and 3 bases from J, with 11 bases in between. The CDR3 is 14 residues long.

The clonotype comes from a woman between 55 and 75 years old who had recovered from COVID-19. V is TRBV4-1 and J is TRBJ2-2, with D possibly being TRBD1 (5 bases). Sequenced sample: PBMCs or T cells enriched from blood (not recorded which). CDR3 residues: CASRDTLDTGELFF. In nucleotides, the CDR3 is TGCGCCAGCAGGGACACCCTTGACACCGGGGAGCTGTTTTTT.